The present TCR beta chain was sequenced within a study of response to subunit inactivated influenza vaccine. Points from the study as a whole: It was the authors' suggestion that each seasonal influenza vaccination recruits few new T cells.

Via MiXCR, TCRdb re-called the RT-PCR reads, giving one row per CDR3 protein. The sample shows approximately 230,000 distinct CDR3 sequences, 12% of them seen only once. Comment on this clonotype: Its antigen is undetermined.

The CDR3 is 13 amino acids. The ends were cut back, 5 bases at V and 3 bases at J, with 10 bases in the middle. This chain uses TRBV12-3 or TRBV12-4 with TRBJ2-5; D not certain. The sample consisted of non-naive T cells sorted from PBMCs, taken around 14 days before vaccination. The sequence was collected from a man over 45 who received an inactivated influenza vaccine. CDR3 protein: CASSLLGKETQYF. The CDR3 coding sequence is TGTGCCAGCAGTCTCCTAGGGAAAGAGACCCAGTACTTC.